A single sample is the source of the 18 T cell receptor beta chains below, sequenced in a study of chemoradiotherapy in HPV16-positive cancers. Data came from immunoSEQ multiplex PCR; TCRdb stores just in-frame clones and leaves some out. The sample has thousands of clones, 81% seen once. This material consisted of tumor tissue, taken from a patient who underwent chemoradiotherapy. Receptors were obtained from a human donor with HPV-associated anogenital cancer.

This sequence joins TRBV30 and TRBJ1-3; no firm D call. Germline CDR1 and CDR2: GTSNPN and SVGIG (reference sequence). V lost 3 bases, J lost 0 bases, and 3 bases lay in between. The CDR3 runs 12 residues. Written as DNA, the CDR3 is TGTGCCTGGAGCCACTCTGGAAACACCATATATTTT. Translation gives CAWSHSGNTIYF.

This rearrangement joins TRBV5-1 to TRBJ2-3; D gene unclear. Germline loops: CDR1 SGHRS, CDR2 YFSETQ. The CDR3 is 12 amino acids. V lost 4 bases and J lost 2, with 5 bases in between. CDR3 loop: CASSPNTDTQYF. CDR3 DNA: TGCGCCAGCAGCCCCAACACAGATACGCAGTATTTT. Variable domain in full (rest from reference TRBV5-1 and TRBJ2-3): KAGVTQTPRYLIKTRGQQVTLSCSPISGHRSVSWYQQTPGQGLQFLFEYFSETQRNKGNFPGRFSGRQFSNSRSEMNVSTLELGDSALYLCASSPNTDTQYFGPGTRLTVL.

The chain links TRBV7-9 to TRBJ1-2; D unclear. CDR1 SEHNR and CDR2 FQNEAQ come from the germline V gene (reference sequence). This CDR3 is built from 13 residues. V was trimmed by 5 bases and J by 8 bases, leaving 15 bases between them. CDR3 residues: CASSLQLGAGYTF. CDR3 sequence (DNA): TGTGCCAGCAGCCTGCAATTGGGCGCAGGCTACACCTTC.

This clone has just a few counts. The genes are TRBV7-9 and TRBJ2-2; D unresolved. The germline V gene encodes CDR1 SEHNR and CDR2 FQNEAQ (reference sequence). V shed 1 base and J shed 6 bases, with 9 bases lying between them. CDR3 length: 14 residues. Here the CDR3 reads CASSLGPPPGELFF. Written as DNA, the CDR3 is TGTGCCAGCAGCTTAGGGCCCCCTCCCGGGGAGCTGTTTTTT.

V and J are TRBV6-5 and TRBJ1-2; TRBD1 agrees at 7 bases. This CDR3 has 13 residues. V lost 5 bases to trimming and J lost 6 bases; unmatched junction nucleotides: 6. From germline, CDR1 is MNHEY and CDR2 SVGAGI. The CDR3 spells CASSRDSGHGYTF. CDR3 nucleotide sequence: TGTGCCAGCAGTCGGGACAGTGGGCATGGCTACACCTTC.

CDR3 amino acids: CASSLALTSADNEQFF. The DNA for the CDR3 is TGTGCCAGCAGCTTAGCTCTGACTAGCGCCGACAATGAGCAGTTCTTC. This sequence joins TRBV7-2 and TRBJ2-1; TRBD2 agrees at 8 bases. The V and J ends lost 0 bases and 5 bases, in that order; junction bases with no gene match: 6. CDR1 and CDR2 (germline): SGHTA, FQGNSA. This CDR3 has 16 amino acids.

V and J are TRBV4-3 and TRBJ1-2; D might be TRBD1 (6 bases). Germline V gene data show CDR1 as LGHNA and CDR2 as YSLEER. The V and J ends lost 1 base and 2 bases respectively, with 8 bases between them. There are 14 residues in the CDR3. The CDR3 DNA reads TGCGCCAGCAGCCAAGGCGGACAGAACTATGGCTACACCTTC. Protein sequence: CASSQGGQNYGYTF.

The CDR3 loop reads CASSIAGETQYF. CDR3 coding DNA: TGTGCCAGTAGTATAGCTGGAGAGACCCAGTACTTC. This rearrangement joins TRBV19 to TRBJ2-5; D is unresolved. V gave up 1 base and J gave up 4 bases, with 4 bases separating them. The CDR3 is 12 amino acids. Germline CDR1 is LNHDA and CDR2 is SQIVND (reference sequence).

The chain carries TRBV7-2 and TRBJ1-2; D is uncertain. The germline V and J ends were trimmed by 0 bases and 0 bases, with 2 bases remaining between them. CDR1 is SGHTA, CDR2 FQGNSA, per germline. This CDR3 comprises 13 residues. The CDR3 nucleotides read TGTGCCAGCAGCTTAGCGGCTAACTATGGCTACACCTTC. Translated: CASSLAANYGYTF.

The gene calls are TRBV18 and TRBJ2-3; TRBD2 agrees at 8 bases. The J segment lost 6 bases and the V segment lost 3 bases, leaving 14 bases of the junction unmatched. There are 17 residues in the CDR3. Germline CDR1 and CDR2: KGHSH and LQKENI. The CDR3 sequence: CASSPKSGRAGGDTQYF. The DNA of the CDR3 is TGTGCCAGCTCACCGAAAAGCGGGAGAGCCGGGGGGGATACGCAGTATTTT.

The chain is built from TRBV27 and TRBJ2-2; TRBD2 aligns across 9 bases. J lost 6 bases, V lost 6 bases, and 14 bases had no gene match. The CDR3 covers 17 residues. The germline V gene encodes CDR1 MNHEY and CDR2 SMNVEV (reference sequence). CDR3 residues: CASRTKGLAFGPGELFF. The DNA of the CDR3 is TGTGCCAGCAGGACAAAGGGACTAGCTTTTGGTCCCGGGGAGCTGTTTTTT.

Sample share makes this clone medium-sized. DNA of the CDR3: TGTGCCAGCAGCTTGGCCGCAGATACGCAGTATTTT. This translates into CASSLAADTQYF. The rearrangement links TRBV5-4 to TRBJ2-3; D is uncertain. The CDR3 sequence is 12 residues long. Trimming removed 0 bases at V and 4 bases at J, with 3 bases between. Germline V gene sequence: CDR1 SGHNT, CDR2 YYREEE (reference sequence).

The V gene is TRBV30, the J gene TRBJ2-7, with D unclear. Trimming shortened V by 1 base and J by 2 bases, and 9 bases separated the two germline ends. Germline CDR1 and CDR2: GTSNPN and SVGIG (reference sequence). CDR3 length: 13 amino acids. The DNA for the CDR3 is TGTGCCTGGAGTGCGGTCCTACCCTACGAGCAGTACTTC. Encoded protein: CAWSAVLPYEQYF.

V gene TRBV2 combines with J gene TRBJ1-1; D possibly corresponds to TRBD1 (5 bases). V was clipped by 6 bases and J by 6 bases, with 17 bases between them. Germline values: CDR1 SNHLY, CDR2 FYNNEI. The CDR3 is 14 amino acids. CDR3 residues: CASRTPEGYAEAFF. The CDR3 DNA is TGTGCCAGCAGGACCCCTGAGGGGTACGCTGAAGCTTTCTTT. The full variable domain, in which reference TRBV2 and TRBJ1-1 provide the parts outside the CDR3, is EPEVTQTPSHQVTQMGQEVILRCVPISNHLYFYWYRQILGQKVEFLVSFYNNEISEKSEIFDDQFSVERPDGSNFTLKIRSTKLEDSAMYFCASRTPEGYAEAFFGQGTRLTVV.

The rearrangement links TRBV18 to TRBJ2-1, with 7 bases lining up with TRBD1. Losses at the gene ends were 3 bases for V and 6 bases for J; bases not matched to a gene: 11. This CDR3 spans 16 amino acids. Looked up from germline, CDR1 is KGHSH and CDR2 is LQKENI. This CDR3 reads CASSPGTTGVRNEQFF. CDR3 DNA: TGTGCCAGCTCACCGGGGACAACAGGGGTTCGCAATGAGCAGTTCTTC.

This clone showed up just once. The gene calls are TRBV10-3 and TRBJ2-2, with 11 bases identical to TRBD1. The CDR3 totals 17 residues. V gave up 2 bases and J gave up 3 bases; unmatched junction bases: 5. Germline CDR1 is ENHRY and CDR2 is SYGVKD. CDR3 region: CAISEAGQGGDTGELFF. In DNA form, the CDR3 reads TGTGCCATCAGTGAGGCGGGACAGGGGGGAGACACCGGGGAGCTGTTTTTT.

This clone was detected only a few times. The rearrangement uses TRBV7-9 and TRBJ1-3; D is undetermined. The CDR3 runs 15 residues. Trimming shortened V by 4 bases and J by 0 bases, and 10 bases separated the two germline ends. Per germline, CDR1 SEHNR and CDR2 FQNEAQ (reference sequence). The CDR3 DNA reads TGTGCCAGCAGCTCGGACGGCAGCTCTGGAAACACCATATATTTT. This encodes CASSSDGSSGNTIYF.

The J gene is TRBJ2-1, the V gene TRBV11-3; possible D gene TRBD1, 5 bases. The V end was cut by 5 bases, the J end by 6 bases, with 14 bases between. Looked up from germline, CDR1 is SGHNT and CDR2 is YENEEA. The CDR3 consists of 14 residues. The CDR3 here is CASSQTRASNEQFF. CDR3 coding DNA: TGTGCCAGCAGCCAGACCAGGGCCAGCAATGAGCAGTTCTTC.